The rows below give T cell receptor beta chains drawn from one sample of a study of T cell changes during pregnancy in multiple sclerosis. Profiled with immunoSEQ multiplex PCR; TCRdb holds only in-frame clones, not every one. The sample gives roughly 38,000 clones, about 90% of which show up once; over 1.5% is in the top ten. Sequences were derived from CD4+ T cells from peripheral blood mononuclear cells, sampled after pregnancy. The origin of the receptors is a female donor in good health, enrolled as a control in a pregnancy study. CDR3s include the opening cysteine and the closing phenylalanine or tryptophan. A D gene is named only where the DNA matches it firmly.

j_call	v_call	d_call	cdr3_nt	cdr3_aa
TRBJ2-1	TRBV5-1	TRBD2	TGCGCCAGCAGCTTGGCTGGGGGGGACTACAATGAGCAGTTCTTC	CASSLAGGDYNEQFF
TRBJ2-1	TRBV14	TRBD2	TGTGCCAGCAGCCTCGGGGGGGCATTCAATGAGCAGTTCTTC	CASSLGGAFNEQFF
TRBJ2-7	TRBV6-6	TRBD1	TGTGCCAGCAGTTACTCGATGCGGACAGGGAGCCACGAGCAGTACTTC	CASSYSMRTGSHEQYF
TRBJ1-4	TRBV4-1	.	TGCGCCAGCAGCCATTCGGGGGGAATACTGTTTTTT	CASSHSGGILFF
TRBJ2-2	TRBV6-5	.	TGTGCCAGCTCGGGACTCCTGAACACCGGGGAGCTGTTTTTT	CASSGLLNTGELFF
TRBJ1-3	TRBV5-1	.	TGCGCCAGCAGCTCAACGGGGGGAACATTAAACACCATATATTTT	CASSSTGGTLNTIYF
TRBJ2-1	TRBV15	TRBD2	TGTGCCACCAGCAGAGATTTTAGCGGGGCCTACAATGAGCAGTTCTTC	CATSRDFSGAYNEQFF
TRBJ1-6	TRBV5-1	TRBD1	TGCGCCAGCAGCTTAAGGACAGGTTTTTCACCCCTCCACTTT	CASSLRTGFSPLHF
TRBJ2-5	TRBV12-5	TRBD2	TGTGCTAGTGGTGAGGGAGGGGAGACCCAGTACTTC	CASGEGGETQYF
TRBJ2-3	TRBV27	.	TGTGCCAGCGCAGGGGGGAACACAGATACGCAGTATTTT	CASAGGNTDTQYF
TRBJ1-4	TRBV10-2	.	TGCGCCAGCAGTGAGATGATTGGAACCCGGGGTGAAAAACTGTTTTTT	CASSEMIGTRGEKLFF
TRBJ1-1	TRBV7-8	TRBD1	TGTGCCAGCAGCGTTGGGACAGTTAGGAACACTGAAGCTTTCTTT	CASSVGTVRNTEAFF
TRBJ1-6	TRBV5-6	.	TGTGCCAGCAGCCCTCGGGGTTCACCCCTCCACTTT	CASSPRGSPLHF
TRBJ2-6	TRBV9	.	TGTGCCAGCAGCGTATTTGGACATAACTCTGGGGCCAACGTCCTGACTTTC	CASSVFGHNSGANVLTF
TRBJ2-7	TRBV7-2	TRBD2	TGTGCCAGCAGCTTAGTATGGACTAGCGGCTCCTACGAGCAGTACTTC	CASSLVWTSGSYEQYF
TRBJ2-7	TRBV30	.	TGTGCCTGGAGTGTAACGGGACACTCCTACGAGCAGTACTTC	CAWSVTGHSYEQYF